Following are 27 T cell receptor beta chains from one sample sequenced in a study of T cell changes during pregnancy in multiple sclerosis (dated by TCRdb to between 2018 and 2021). The receptor library was made with the immunoSEQ multiplex PCR assay. TCRdb's version of the immuneACCESS table is confined to in-frame rearrangements and falls short of the full clone set. An unresolved V gene accounts for under half of the shortfall where checked; the remainder is of unknown origin. The sample includes tens of thousands of clones, with 91% observed a single time. The biggest ten clones account for about 2.6% of the sample. The specimen comprised CD8+ T cells from peripheral blood mononuclear cells, sampled in the second trimester of pregnancy. The receptors were sampled from a female donor with multiple sclerosis, enrolled in a pregnancy study.

The rearrangement links TRBV27 to TRBJ2-5, with 7 positions matching TRBD2. The CDR3 sequence is 14 residues long. Germline V gives CDR1 MNHEY, CDR2 SMNVEV (reference sequence). The V and J ends lost 3 bases and 0 bases, in that order; junction bases with no gene match: 1. CDR3 coding DNA: TGTGCCAGCAGTTTGGGGGGGTACCAAGAGACCCAGTACTTC. Its protein is CASSLGGYQETQYF.

In this sample, this clone turned up once. This chain connects TRBV27 to TRBJ2-5, with a possible D match to TRBD1 (5 bases). The V and J ends lost 2 bases and 7 bases respectively, with 11 bases between them. The CDR3 has 13 residues. The germline V gene has CDR1 MNHEY and CDR2 SMNVEV (reference sequence). CDR3 bases: TGTGCCAGCAGTTTACAGGGTCAGGGGACCCAGTACTTC. This codes for CASSLQGQGTQYF.

The chain employs TRBV5-8 and TRBJ2-6; TRBD1 matches 7 bases. The CDR3 is 18 residues long. Looked up from germline, CDR1 is SGHTS and CDR2 is YDEGEE. Trimming cost V 4 bases and J 0 bases; bases outside gene matches: 10. The CDR3 is CASSPRDRVSSGANVLTF. CDR3 in DNA: TGTGCCAGCAGCCCCAGAGACAGGGTAAGCTCTGGGGCCAACGTCCTGACTTTC. The entire variable domain, with the rest obtained from reference TRBV5-8 and TRBJ2-6, is as follows: EAGVTQSPTHLIKTRGQQATLRCSPISGHTSVYWYQQALGLGLQFLLWYDEGEERNRGNFPPRFSGRQFPNYSSELNVNALELEDSALYLCASSPRDRVSSGANVLTFGAGSRLTVL.

The V call is TRBV6-4, the J call TRBJ2-7, with D perhaps TRBD1 (5 bases). Germline CDR1 is MRHNA and CDR2 is SNTAGT. With 5 bases removed from V and 2 bases from J, the gap between germline ends came to 13 bases. This CDR3 spans 14 amino acids. The DNA for the CDR3 is TGTGCCAGCAGTCCCCCGACAGACACCTACGAGCAGTACTTC. This sequence encodes CASSPPTDTYEQYF.

The sample holds one count of this clone. The gene calls are TRBV12-5 and TRBJ2-7; the match to TRBD2 covers 10 bases. The V gene's germline CDR1 is LGHNT and CDR2 FRNRAP. CDR3 length equals 16 residues. The V segment lost 7 bases and the J segment 2 bases; nucleotides outside the gene matches: 11. The CDR3 sequence: CASAAPTSGYPYEQYF. In DNA form, the CDR3 reads TGTGCTAGTGCCGCCCCGACTAGCGGGTATCCCTACGAGCAGTACTTC.

The CDR3 DNA sequence: TGTGCCAGCAGCGTATCGGGGAGTCACACCGGGGAGCTGTTTTTT. Amino acid sequence: CASSVSGSHTGELFF. This rearrangement joins TRBV9 to TRBJ2-2; possibly TRBD2 for D (5 bases). Trimming cost V 1 base and J 3 bases, with 10 bases left between them. The CDR3 loop spans 15 amino acids. Germline lookup yields CDR1 SGDLS and CDR2 YYNGEE.

The chain carries TRBV5-1 and TRBJ2-3, with 12 nucleotides matching TRBD2. Per germline, CDR1 SGHRS and CDR2 YFSETQ. This CDR3 contains 16 residues. The V and J ends lost 6 bases and 2 bases, in that order; junction bases with no gene match: 7. The CDR3 loop reads CASMGGLAGYTDTQYF. The DNA for the CDR3 is TGCGCCAGCATGGGGGGACTAGCGGGCTACACAGATACGCAGTATTTT.

This clone has a single count. The rearrangement uses TRBV21-1 and TRBJ2-2; the table names TRBD2, a call not compared with the DNA. TRBV21-1 is classified as a pseudogene. This CDR3 contains 18 residues. The CDR3 DNA is TGTGCCAGCAGCCATAAGACTAGCGGGGCTGCGAACACCGGGGAGCTGTTTTTT. It specifies CASSHKTSGAANTGELFF.

The gene calls are TRBV18 and TRBJ1-2; D not resolved. V lost 2 bases, J lost 4 bases, and 8 bases lay in between. Per the germline V gene, CDR1 is KGHSH and CDR2 is LQKENI. The CDR3 covers 13 residues. The CDR3 DNA reads as TGTGCCAGCTCACCAACGGGAGGCTATGGCTACACCTTC. Its translation is CASSPTGGYGYTF.

A single count supports this clone. The chain is built from TRBV7-3 and TRBJ1-6; D might be TRBD1 (6 bases). This CDR3 has 18 amino acids. CDR1 and CDR2 (germline): SGHTA, FQGTGA. Trimming pared 4 bases from V and 6 bases from J, leaving 22 bases between. In DNA, the CDR3 is TGTGCCAGCAGCTGGGGCGCGGACAGCCGGCCCACTAATTCACCCCTCCACTTT. It encodes CASSWGADSRPTNSPLHF.

The chain is built from TRBV4-1 and TRBJ1-1, with 7 bases lining up with TRBD1. The CDR3 consists of 15 residues. Trimming took 0 bases from V and 5 from J; bases not matched to a gene: 6. CDR1 and CDR2 from the germline V gene are MGHRA and YSYEKL. The CDR3 DNA is TGCGCCAGCAGCCAAGACCAGGGGGTATGGACTGAAGCTTTCTTT. It yields the protein CASSQDQGVWTEAFF.

This clone was recorded once. The chain combines TRBV7-9 with TRBJ2-7; D unresolved. The CDR3 is made up of 14 amino acids. Trimming pared 1 base from V and 1 base from J, leaving 8 bases between. Germline CDR1 and CDR2: SEHNR and FQNEAQ (reference sequence). CDR3 sequence reads: CASSLGSRSYEQYF. CDR3 in DNA: TGTGCCAGCAGCTTAGGAAGCAGGTCCTACGAGCAGTACTTC.

The chain couples TRBV7-9 to TRBJ2-7, with 7 bases that match TRBD2. The CDR3 contains 15 residues. CDR1 is SEHNR, CDR2 FQNEAQ, per germline (reference sequence). With 3 bases clipped from V and 5 bases from J, the junction kept 10 bases outside the gene matches. CDR3 sequence: CASSLTPGGRNEQYF. The CDR3 DNA reads as TGTGCCAGCAGCTTGACCCCGGGGGGTCGGAACGAGCAGTACTTC.

The rearrangement joins TRBV27 to TRBJ1-5; D is unresolved. The V and J ends lost 1 base and 3 bases respectively, with 13 bases between them. The CDR3 has 16 amino acids. The V gene's germline CDR1 is MNHEY and CDR2 SMNVEV (reference sequence). The CDR3 region is CASSLYYSPINQPQHF. The CDR3 DNA sequence: TGTGCCAGCAGTTTATATTACAGCCCGATCAATCAGCCCCAGCATTTT.

The chain recombines TRBV14 with TRBJ2-7, with 7 bases identical to TRBD1. J gave up 4 bases and V 3 bases, and 15 bases lay outside the gene matches. Germline V lookup: CDR1 SGHDN, CDR2 FVKESK. The CDR3 runs to 17 residues. The CDR3 DNA reads as TGTGCCAGCAGCCACTACGACCAAGACAGGGATCCATACGAGCAGTACTTC. It translates to CASSHYDQDRDPYEQYF.

This rearrangement joins TRBV15 to TRBJ2-7, with D perhaps TRBD1 (6 bases). Trimming cost V 5 bases and J 0 bases, with 20 bases left between them. CDR3 length: 17 amino acids. CDR1 and CDR2 from the germline V gene are LNHNV and YYDKDF (reference sequence). The CDR3, as DNA: TGTGCCACCAGCGGGGATCTTTTAGGACAGCCCTCCTACGAGCAGTACTTC. This sequence encodes CATSGDLLGQPSYEQYF.

This chain uses TRBV6-5 with TRBJ2-5; a possible D gene is TRBD1 (6 bases). Germline assignment: CDR1 MNHEY and CDR2 SVGAGI. Trimming removed 5 bases from V and 5 bases from J, with 12 bases in between. This CDR3 has 13 amino acids. Here the CDR3 DNA reads TGTGCCAGCAGTCAACCCCAGGGGGAGACCCAGTACTTC. It translates to CASSQPQGETQYF.

This rearrangement joins TRBV9 to TRBJ2-7, with 10 nucleotides matching TRBD1. Germline CDR1 reads SGDLS; CDR2 reads YYNGEE. V was clipped by 0 bases and J by 5 bases; unmatched bases: 5. CDR3 length equals 15 residues. The CDR3 spells CASSVGGQGMNEQYF. CDR3 DNA: TGTGCCAGCAGCGTAGGGGGACAGGGGATGAACGAGCAGTACTTC.

This rearrangement joins TRBV5-6 to TRBJ2-1; D unclear. The germline gives CDR1 SGHDT, CDR2 YYEEEE. The CDR3 is 14 residues long. Trimming removed 7 bases at V and 0 bases at J, with 11 bases between. The CDR3 loop is CASAPGFSYNEQFF. CDR3 DNA sequence: TGTGCCAGCGCCCCCGGTTTCTCCTACAATGAGCAGTTCTTC. Supplemented by reference TRBV5-6 and TRBJ2-1, the full variable domain reads DAGVTQSPTHLIKTRGQQVTLRCSPKSGHDTVSWYQQALGQGPQFIFQYYEEEERQRGNFPDRFSGHQFPNYSSELNVNALLLGDSALYLCASAPGFSYNEQFFGPGTRLTVL.

The chain uses TRBV21-1 and TRBJ2-7; TRBD1 was called by the table and not checked on the DNA. TRBV21-1 is reported as a pseudogene. The CDR3 loop spans 15 amino acids. In nucleotides, the CDR3 is TGTGCCAGCAGCAGGACACTTCTTGGGCCCTACGAGCAGTACTTC. It codes for CASSRTLLGPYEQYF.

V is TRBV11-2 and J is TRBJ2-3; 10 nucleotides align to TRBD2. Germline CDR1 and CDR2: SGHAT and FQNNGV. This CDR3 has 17 residues. Trimming removed 0 bases from V and 3 bases from J; junction bases left unmatched: 6. CDR3 nucleotide sequence: TGTGCCAGCAGCTTAGATTGGGCTAGCGGGGGTACAGATACGCAGTATTTT. Translating it yields CASSLDWASGGTDTQYF.

This chain uses TRBV9 with TRBJ2-7; weak D call: TRBD1 (7 bases). CDR3 length equals 15 residues. With 4 bases removed from V and 2 bases from J, the gap between germline ends came to 16 bases. CDR1 is SGDLS, CDR2 YYNGEE, per germline. CDR3 protein: CASSPAGTAAYEQYF. The CDR3 DNA reads TGTGCCAGCAGCCCCGCGGGGACAGCGGCCTACGAGCAGTACTTC.

V and J are TRBV7-2 and TRBJ2-7; D unresolved. Germline CDR1 is SGHTA and CDR2 is FQGNSA. The CDR3 loop spans 14 amino acids. The V gene lost 8 bases and the J gene lost 3 bases, with 17 bases spanning the gap. In DNA form, the CDR3 reads TGTGCCAGCGAGCCGTTTGGCAGGCACTACGAGCAGTACTTC. Its translation: CASEPFGRHYEQYF.

The chain combines TRBV27 with TRBJ1-5; weak D call: TRBD1 (6 bases). CDR3 length equals 13 residues. CDR1 is MNHEY and CDR2 is SMNVEV in the germline V gene (reference sequence). The V end was cut by 7 bases, the J end by 3 bases, with 10 bases between. CDR3 coding DNA: TGTGCCAGCACAACAGGGTCCAATCAGCCCCAGCATTTT. It translates to CASTTGSNQPQHF.

This clone is a singleton in its sample. The rearrangement links TRBV6-4 to TRBJ1-2; 7 nucleotides agree with TRBD1. With V trimmed by 0 bases and J by 8 bases, 6 bases remained unmatched. The CDR3 covers 14 residues. Germline CDR1 is MRHNA and CDR2 is SNTAGT. CDR3 DNA sequence: TGTGCCAGCAGTGACTCGGCAGGGGGGCTAGGCTACACCTTC. Translating it yields CASSDSAGGLGYTF.

The chain recombines TRBV27 with TRBJ1-4, with 7 bases identical to TRBD1. Germline trimming cut 4 bases from V and 5 bases from J; bases unmatched to any gene: 4. This CDR3 is built from 14 residues. Germline loops: CDR1 MNHEY, CDR2 SMNVEV (reference sequence). CDR3: CASSWTTGNEKLFF. The DNA for the CDR3 is TGTGCCAGCAGTTGGACGACAGGGAATGAAAAACTGTTTTTT. Supplemented by reference TRBV27 and TRBJ1-4, the full variable domain reads EAQVTQNPRYLITVTGKKLTVTCSQNMNHEYMSWYRQDPGLGLRQIYYSMNVEVTDKGDVPEGYKVSRKEKRNFPLILESPSPNQTSLYFCASSWTTGNEKLFFGSGTQLSVL.

DNA of the CDR3: TGTGCCAGCAGCACCCTGACAGGTGGCTATGGCTACACCTTC. Encoded protein: CASSTLTGGYGYTF. This chain joins TRBV5-4 and TRBJ1-2, with D possibly TRBD1 on 6 matching bases. The CDR3 is 14 residues long. Germline-derived CDR1 and CDR2 are SGHNT and YYREEE (reference sequence). Between the trimmed V and J ends, which lost 4 bases and 4 bases, there was a span of 14 bases.